What follows are 26 T cell receptor beta chains derived from one specimen sequenced in a study of blood T cells in healthy people across ages. Alongside a J-beta primer mix, a sample-barcoded 5' primer served in a second PCR lasting about 6 to 11 cycles. From the 5' RACE reads, TCRdb called clonotypes with MiXCR, one entry per CDR3 protein. Of fewer than 1,200,000 distinct CDR3 sequences listed, about 23% are singletons. This sample was also put to use in a study of T cells of mothers and their children.

Sequencing used blood. These receptors were collected from a girl aged 2 to 9 in good health.

This clonotype was picked up a small number of times. This rearrangement joins TRBV12-5 to TRBJ1-4; weak D call: TRBD1 (5 bases). The V end was cut by 6 bases, the J end by 8 bases, with 10 bases between. Germline-derived CDR1 and CDR2 are LGHNT and FRNRAP. The CDR3 sequence is 12 residues long. CDR3 nucleotides: TGTGCTAGTGGACGACAGACCGAAAAACTGTTTTTT. It codes for CASGRQTEKLFF.

This clonotype was observed a few times. The chain carries TRBV24-1 and TRBJ2-2; 16 nucleotides agree with TRBD2. In germline, CDR1 is KGHDR, CDR2 SFDVKD. This CDR3 has 20 residues. Losses at the gene ends were 9 bases for V and 5 bases for J; bases not matched to a gene: 17. CDR3 in DNA: TGTGCCACCGTCTCCGGGACTAGCGGGAGGGTTAGAAGAAGAACCGGGGAGCTGTTTTTT. It is translated as CATVSGTSGRVRRRTGELFF.

This clonotype was observed a few times. This chain uses TRBV20-1 with TRBJ2-5; D is possibly TRBD1 (7 bases). V dropped 0 bases and J dropped 3 bases, with 20 bases sitting between them. CDR3 length: 17 residues. The germline CDR1 and CDR2 sequences are DFQATT and SNEGSKA (reference sequence). In DNA form, the CDR3 reads TGCAGTGCTAGAGATAGGTCCCGCGGGACAGCTGAAGAGACCCAGTACTTC. Translating it yields CSARDRSRGTAEETQYF.

V usage is TRBV7-8 and J usage is TRBJ2-1; D not certain. Germline lookup yields CDR1 SGHVS and CDR2 FQNEAQ. CDR3 size: 12 residues. Trimming took 1 base from V and 8 from J, leaving 6 bases between them. CDR3 sequence (DNA): TGTGCCAGCAGCTTAGGGCGCGATGAGCAGTTCTTC. Its translation is CASSLGRDEQFF.

V gene TRBV7-8 combines with J gene TRBJ1-2; D is perhaps TRBD1 (5 bases). The germline V gene has CDR1 SGHVS and CDR2 FQNEAQ. This CDR3 region has 15 residues. Trimming cost V 5 bases and J 3 bases, with 16 bases left between them. Written as DNA, the CDR3 is TGTGCCAGCAGCCCCAGCCTGGACACGTACTATGGCTACACCTTC. This codes for CASSPSLDTYYGYTF.

The genes are TRBV6-5 and TRBJ2-3; 7 nucleotides match TRBD1. The germline V gene encodes CDR1 MNHEY and CDR2 SVGAGI. The V gene end was trimmed by 7 bases and the J gene end by 0 bases; junction bases not matched to a gene: 4. The CDR3 spans 14 residues. The CDR3 DNA reads TGTGCCAGCAAGCCGGGACAGAGCACAGATACGCAGTATTTT. Amino acids: CASKPGQSTDTQYF.

This clonotype was seen a few times. This chain connects TRBV29-1 to TRBJ2-7; D is ambiguous. This CDR3 has 12 amino acids. The V gene's germline CDR1 is SQVTM and CDR2 ANQGSEA. V was pared by 4 bases and J by 2 bases, with 9 bases between. The CDR3 DNA follows: TGCAGCGTTGGTGGCTATCCCTACGAGCAGTACTTC. Amino acid sequence: CSVGGYPYEQYF.

The count of this clonotype is one. CDR3 bases: TGTGCCAGCAGCGCGCAGGGATACCAAGAGACCCAGTACTTC. As protein: CASSAQGYQETQYF. This chain joins TRBV7-2 and TRBJ2-5, with D possibly being TRBD1 (5 bases). The CDR3 spans 14 residues. In germline, CDR1 is SGHTA, CDR2 FQGNSA. Trimming shortened V by 5 bases and J by 0 bases, and 10 bases separated the two germline ends.

This clonotype was observed a few times. The V and J genes are TRBV5-1 and TRBJ2-5; 12 nucleotides match TRBD2. Looked up from germline, CDR1 is SGHRS and CDR2 is YFSETQ. The V and J ends lost 0 bases and 7 bases, in that order; junction bases with no gene match: 10. This CDR3 has 17 residues. CDR3 sequence (DNA): TGCGCCAGCAGCTTGGTCGGTCTAGCGGGAGGGTTAGGGACCCAGTACTTC. Translating it yields CASSLVGLAGGLGTQYF.

The chain recombines TRBV19 with TRBJ1-2, with a tentative D call TRBD1 (5 bases). This CDR3 region has 14 residues. Trimming shortened V by 3 bases and J by 0 bases, and 8 bases separated the two germline ends. The V gene's germline CDR1 is LNHDA and CDR2 SQIVND (reference sequence). This CDR3 reads CASSIWGANYGYTF. The CDR3 region has the DNA TGTGCCAGTAGTATCTGGGGGGCTAACTATGGCTACACCTTC.

This rearrangement joins TRBV20-1 to TRBJ2-5; no reliable D call. The J call may be incorrect, as the DNA end agrees better with TRBJ2-1. This CDR3 spans 13 amino acids. Per germline, CDR1 DFQATT and CDR2 SNEGSKA (reference sequence). The CDR3 nucleotides read TGCAGTGCTAGTGCTTATGGCGTCGGAGAGCAGTTCTTC. As protein: CSASAYGVGEQFF.

This sequence joins TRBV12-3 or TRBV12-4 and TRBJ2-5, with 8 nucleotides matching TRBD2. The length of the CDR3 is 16 residues. The V and J ends lost 5 bases and 5 bases, in that order; junction bases with no gene match: 13. The CDR3 spells CASSNYPGLVGETQYF. For the CDR3, the DNA is TGTGCCAGCAGTAATTACCCGGGACTAGTAGGGGAGACCCAGTACTTC.

V is TRBV7-9 and J is TRBJ1-4, with D possibly matching TRBD1 (5 bases). The CDR3 is made up of 17 amino acids. Per germline, CDR1 SEHNR and CDR2 FQNEAQ (reference sequence). Trimming left V 5 bases short and J 1 base short, with 17 bases between. The CDR3 sequence: CASSPTKRGVTNEKLFF. The CDR3 DNA follows: TGTGCCAGCAGCCCAACGAAGCGGGGGGTAACTAATGAAAAACTGTTTTTT.

The chain carries TRBV7-6 and TRBJ1-3; TRBD1 is a possible D gene (5 bases). The V gene lost 2 bases and the J gene lost 4 bases, with 15 bases spanning the gap. The CDR3 has 16 amino acids. Germline values: CDR1 SGHVS, CDR2 FNYEAQ. Written as DNA, the CDR3 is TGTGCCAGCAGCTTATCCGCAGGGTCCCCCGGAAACACCATATATTTT. Protein: CASSLSAGSPGNTIYF.

The gene calls are TRBV29-1 and TRBJ2-5, with 13 bases that match TRBD2. Trimming removed 6 bases from V and 3 bases from J; junction bases left unmatched: 7. This CDR3 has 15 residues. The germline CDR1 and CDR2 sequences are SQVTM and ANQGSEA. In DNA, the CDR3 is TGCAGCGTCAGACTAGCGGGGGGCGGCGAAGAGACCCAGTACTTC. Its protein product is CSVRLAGGGEETQYF. Supplemented by reference TRBV29-1 and TRBJ2-5, the full variable domain reads SAVISQKPSRDICQRGTSLTIQCQVDSQVTMMFWYRQQPGQSLTLIATANQGSEATYESGFVIDKFPISRPNLTFSTLTVSNMSPEDSSIYLCSVRLAGGGEETQYFGPGTRLLVL.

The sample holds a few counts of this clonotype. The chain joins TRBV6-2 or TRBV6-3 to TRBJ2-5; TRBD1 matches 8 bases. After removal of 7 bases from V and 5 bases from J, the junction contained 9 bases not matched to a gene. The CDR3 is 14 amino acids. CDR1 is MNHEY, CDR2 SVGEGT, per germline. The CDR3 protein is CASTWTGRRETQYF. CDR3 DNA: TGTGCCAGCACCTGGACAGGGAGGAGGGAGACCCAGTACTTC.

This chain links TRBV20-1 with TRBJ2-7; D is perhaps TRBD1 (6 bases). With 5 bases removed from V and 2 bases from J, the gap between germline ends came to 16 bases. This CDR3 has 14 residues. The germline CDR1 and CDR2 sequences are DFQATT and SNEGSKA (reference sequence). CDR3 coding DNA: TGCAGTGCTTCGAACAGGGTAGGGACCTACGAGCAGTACTTC. Translating it yields CSASNRVGTYEQYF.

A few counts support this clonotype. This chain joins TRBV12-3 or TRBV12-4 and TRBJ2-5; a weak D match, TRBD2 (7 bases). The DNA end is more similar to TRBJ2-7, so the J call may be wrong. This CDR3 contains 17 residues. The CDR3 loop is CASSPLRPGGQTYEQYF. The CDR3, as DNA: TGTGCCAGCAGTCCGCTCCGCCCGGGGGGCCAGACCTACGAGCAGTACTTC.

Here the CDR3 reads CSVGSGAHEQYF. CDR3 DNA: TGCAGCGTTGGGAGCGGGGCCCACGAGCAGTACTTC. This chain uses TRBV29-1 with TRBJ2-7, with 7 bases identical to TRBD2. Trimming cost V 4 bases and J 5 bases; bases outside gene matches: 5. There are 12 residues in the CDR3. Germline CDR1 SQVTM, CDR2 ANQGSEA.

Many counts were recorded for this clonotype. The gene calls are TRBV9 and TRBJ2-3; no firm D call. The V gene's germline CDR1 is SGDLS and CDR2 YYNGEE. Trimming took off 0 bases at V and 1 base at J, with 6 bases between the two ends. This CDR3 is built from 14 residues. Written as DNA, the CDR3 is TGTGCCAGCAGCGTAGTTGGTGGCACAGATACGCAGTATTTT. It codes for CASSVVGGTDTQYF.

The V and J genes are TRBV4-1 and TRBJ2-5, with TRBD2 identical over 7 bases. The J call may be wrong; the DNA end is better matched by TRBJ2-7. CDR1 is MGHRA, CDR2 YSYEKL, per germline. The length of the CDR3 is 14 residues. CDR3 in DNA: TGCGCCAGCAGCCAAGCTAACGGGAGGAACGAGCAGTACTTC. This translates into CASSQANGRNEQYF.

The chain links TRBV20-1 to TRBJ2-7, with D possibly being TRBD1 or TRBD2 (5 bases each). The V gene lost 5 bases and the J gene lost 2 bases, with 13 bases spanning the gap. The CDR3 loop spans 13 amino acids. Germline V CDR1 and CDR2: DFQATT, SNEGSKA (reference sequence). CDR3 region: CSAHRDQPYEQYF. The CDR3, as DNA: TGCAGTGCTCACCGGGACCAGCCCTACGAGCAGTACTTC.

This clonotype was detected only a few times. The rearrangement links TRBV10-3 to TRBJ2-3; 9 bases are shared with TRBD1. The CDR3 length is 14 residues. Germline trimming cut 3 bases from V and 6 bases from J; bases unmatched to any gene: 4. Per the germline V gene, CDR1 is ENHRY and CDR2 is SYGVKD. CDR3: CAISDPGQGDTQYF. The CDR3 DNA sequence: TGTGCCATCAGTGACCCGGGACAGGGTGATACGCAGTATTTT.

This clonotype came up a few times. V usage is TRBV9 and J usage is TRBJ2-1; D remains ambiguous. Germline CDR1 SGDLS, CDR2 YYNGEE. V was cut by 2 bases and J by 10 bases, with 10 bases left in between. CDR3 length: 12 amino acids. The CDR3 loop reads CASSVFPTEQFF. The DNA for the CDR3 is TGTGCCAGCAGCGTGTTCCCCACGGAGCAGTTCTTC.

This clonotype was recorded at least ten times. At one boundary the junction diverges from the germline segment, which might be a read error. This chain joins TRBV7-9 and TRBJ2-5, with 12 bases lining up with TRBD2. With the DNA end fitting TRBJ2-7 better, the J assignment may be wrong. There are 15 residues in the CDR3. Germline assignment: CDR1 SEHNR and CDR2 FQNEAQ (reference sequence). CDR3 region: CASSLAGGPSYEQYF. The CDR3, as DNA: TGTGCCAGCAGCCTAGCGGGGGGGCCCTCCTACGAGCAGTACTTC.

The rearrangement links TRBV9 to TRBJ2-5, with D possibly matching TRBD2 (6 bases). The J call may be mistaken, given a closer DNA end match to TRBJ2-1. CDR1 is SGDLS, CDR2 YYNGEE, per germline. This CDR3 comprises 14 residues. The CDR3 bases are TGTGCCAGCAGCGTAGCGGGAGTACTAGATGAGCAGTTCTTC. Translation gives CASSVAGVLDEQFF.